This TCR beta chain appears in the sequencing data of a study of T-cell memory formation after mild COVID-19. On the study more broadly: The TCR clusters were mostly specific to one donor.

Findings and limits, study-wide: Clones shrinking from day 15 to 85 showed even CD4/CD8 mixes; later expanders tilted CD4+.

TCRdb re-called the 5' RACE reads with MiXCR, one entry per CDR3 protein. The sample holds more than 200,000 distinct CDR3 sequences, roughly 15% seen once. The V gene's germline CDR1 is DFQATT and CDR2 SNEGSKA (reference sequence). There are 15 residues in the CDR3. Germline trimming cut 3 bases from V and 2 bases from J; bases unmatched to any gene: 5. This clonotype has a handful of counts. The antigen is unknown. The chain is built from TRBV20-1 and TRBJ2-3; 10 bases agree with TRBD2. The sequence was obtained from a man between 18 and 35 years old who had mild COVID-19 (a few samples of this study predate the infection). Cell type and time point are not known. The sequenced material came from PBMCs or a T cell subset sorted from them (not recorded which). CDR3 in DNA: TGCAGTGCTAGTGGTAGCGGGGGGTTCACAGATACGCAGTATTTT. Residues: CSASGSGGFTDTQYF.